A selection of T cell receptor beta chains follows, all from one sample in a study of blood T cell repertoires in COVID-19. Profiling relied on immunoSEQ multiplex PCR, and the TCRdb table lists in-frame clones only, not all of them. The table has almost 100,000 clones, approximately 86% seen once. Sequencing was performed on peripheral blood. These receptors all come from a man aged 50 or older with acute or convalescent COVID-19. The CDR3 runs from the conserved cysteine through the conserved F or W. The order of the fields is CDR3 protein, J gene, V gene, CDR3 length, clone size. Not all rows give a size; the values are once, few, many and, for expanded clones, a class.

cdr3_aa: CASTNRGEQYF
j_call: TRBJ2-7
v_call: TRBV6-5
cdr3_length: 11
clone_size: NA

cdr3_aa: CASSSPRGRRNTGELFF
j_call: TRBJ2-2
v_call: TRBV5-1
cdr3_length: 17
clone_size: NA

cdr3_aa: CSVEDSFSGNTIYF
j_call: TRBJ1-3
v_call: TRBV29-1
cdr3_length: 14
clone_size: NA

cdr3_aa: CASSQAPPTGQGNTIYF
j_call: TRBJ1-3
v_call: TRBV4-1
cdr3_length: 17
clone_size: NA

cdr3_aa: CATSRGTESYEQYF
j_call: TRBJ2-7
v_call: TRBV15
cdr3_length: 14
clone_size: NA

cdr3_aa: CASSPPTIAGGTDTQYF
j_call: TRBJ2-3
v_call: TRBV18
cdr3_length: 17
clone_size: few

cdr3_aa: CASSLAGDEQFF
j_call: TRBJ2-1
v_call: TRBV5-1
cdr3_length: 12
clone_size: NA

cdr3_aa: CASSQDGGQGNSPLHF
j_call: TRBJ1-6
v_call: TRBV3-1/TRBV3-2
cdr3_length: 16
clone_size: NA

cdr3_aa: CASKGASTEAFF
j_call: TRBJ1-1
v_call: TRBV9
cdr3_length: 12
clone_size: NA

cdr3_aa: CASSLIREGNTEAFF
j_call: TRBJ1-1
v_call: TRBV11-1
cdr3_length: 15
clone_size: NA

cdr3_aa: CASSRREGSNQPQHF
j_call: TRBJ1-5
v_call: TRBV2
cdr3_length: 15
clone_size: NA

cdr3_aa: CASSPAGGSGANVLTF
j_call: TRBJ2-6
v_call: TRBV7-3
cdr3_length: 16
clone_size: NA

cdr3_aa: CASSRLVTPYEQYF
j_call: TRBJ2-7
v_call: TRBV28
cdr3_length: 14
clone_size: NA

cdr3_aa: CASSPSATREAFF
j_call: TRBJ1-1
v_call: TRBV5-6
cdr3_length: 13
clone_size: NA

cdr3_aa: CASSYGTGTDTQYF
j_call: TRBJ2-3
v_call: TRBV7-9
cdr3_length: 14
clone_size: NA

cdr3_aa: CASSYLQGEAFF
j_call: TRBJ1-1
v_call: TRBV6-5
cdr3_length: 12
clone_size: NA

cdr3_aa: CASSLFGLGLGVHLNYGYTF
j_call: TRBJ1-2
v_call: TRBV28
cdr3_length: 20
clone_size: NA

cdr3_aa: CATSYPGFSLTYEQYF
j_call: TRBJ2-7
v_call: TRBV24-1
cdr3_length: 16
clone_size: once

cdr3_aa: CASRRDGAQEAFF
j_call: TRBJ1-1
v_call: TRBV6-5
cdr3_length: 13
clone_size: NA

cdr3_aa: CASSFAEGDYGYTF
j_call: TRBJ1-2
v_call: TRBV11-2
cdr3_length: 14
clone_size: NA

cdr3_aa: CASSIQGARSQPQHF
j_call: TRBJ1-5
v_call: TRBV19
cdr3_length: 15
clone_size: NA

cdr3_aa: CASSQVTGGNTEAFF
j_call: TRBJ1-1
v_call: TRBV4-1
cdr3_length: 15
clone_size: NA

cdr3_aa: CAISGLTGRSSGANVLTF
j_call: TRBJ2-6
v_call: TRBV10-3
cdr3_length: 18
clone_size: NA

cdr3_aa: CASSFQPGHPLTGELFF
j_call: TRBJ2-2
v_call: TRBV5-4
cdr3_length: 17
clone_size: NA

cdr3_aa: CASSRRTSGRNEQYF
j_call: TRBJ2-7
v_call: TRBV7-2
cdr3_length: 15
clone_size: NA

cdr3_aa: CASSPGTGIFDTIYF
j_call: TRBJ1-3
v_call: TRBV7-7
cdr3_length: 15
clone_size: NA

cdr3_aa: CASSPPSGPTYEQYF
j_call: TRBJ2-7
v_call: TRBV18
cdr3_length: 15
clone_size: NA

cdr3_aa: CASRSDRFEQFF
j_call: TRBJ2-1
v_call: TRBV12-3/TRBV12-4
cdr3_length: 12
clone_size: once

cdr3_aa: CATSRDRARSYYEQYF
j_call: TRBJ2-7
v_call: TRBV15
cdr3_length: 16
clone_size: NA

cdr3_aa: CASSYGGAEAFF
j_call: TRBJ1-1
v_call: TRBV6-6
cdr3_length: 12
clone_size: NA

cdr3_aa: CASSLTGAENTEAFF
j_call: TRBJ1-1
v_call: TRBV5-1
cdr3_length: 15
clone_size: NA

cdr3_aa: CASSSWAVKNSPLHF
j_call: TRBJ1-6
v_call: TRBV6-5
cdr3_length: 15
clone_size: NA

cdr3_aa: CASSPTSGPQHF
j_call: TRBJ1-5
v_call: TRBV2
cdr3_length: 12
clone_size: few

cdr3_aa: CASSLRGETQYF
j_call: TRBJ2-5
v_call: TRBV12-3/TRBV12-4
cdr3_length: 12
clone_size: NA

cdr3_aa: CASSPPAPIYEQYF
j_call: TRBJ2-7
v_call: TRBV18
cdr3_length: 14
clone_size: NA

cdr3_aa: CASSYGLGRKNGYTF
j_call: TRBJ1-2
v_call: TRBV6-5
cdr3_length: 15
clone_size: NA

cdr3_aa: CASSRGEEETQYF
j_call: TRBJ2-5
v_call: TRBV28
cdr3_length: 13
clone_size: NA

cdr3_aa: CSVESGSGAKNIQYF
j_call: TRBJ2-4
v_call: TRBV29-1
cdr3_length: 15
clone_size: NA

cdr3_aa: CASSFVTGTYGYTF
j_call: TRBJ1-2
v_call: TRBV5-1
cdr3_length: 14
clone_size: NA

cdr3_aa: CASSSGEGSYEQYF
j_call: TRBJ2-7
v_call: TRBV11-3
cdr3_length: 14
clone_size: NA